Listed below are T cell receptor beta chains from one sample, sequenced in a study of PD-1 blockade in classical Hodgkin lymphoma. TCRdb keeps only in-frame clones here, not all; method: immunoSEQ multiplex PCR. This table holds under 30,000 clones, approximately 90% found once. Sequencing was performed on CD4+ T cells from blood, taken before the fourth cycle of nivolumab. The receptors originated from a human donor with classical Hodgkin lymphoma. The conserved cysteine and the conserved F or W are not part of the CDR3 here.

length,V,J,CDR3
13,TRBV7-6,TRBJ2-7,ASSTTTGDTYEQY
14,TRBV5-4,TRBJ2-1,ASSLAMGGAYNEQF
14,TRBV6-5,TRBJ1-5,ASSYRDRGVGQPQH
12,TRBV18,TRBJ2-7,ASSPGQGFGEQY
12,TRBV4-1,TRBJ2-1,ASSQELDPPEQF
11,TRBV6-5,TRBJ1-4,ASGRYGNEKLF
10,TRBV27,TRBJ2-1,ASGRGGNEQF
12,TRBV6-7,TRBJ2-7,ASSLPALSYEQY
12,TRBV2,TRBJ1-5,ASSARVSNQPQH
11,TRBV4-1,TRBJ2-3,ASSQDGGTKQY
14,TRBV18,TRBJ2-2,ASSPPGRISTGELF
13,TRBV5-1,TRBJ2-1,ASSLTSGLYNEQF
8,TRBV28,TRBJ1-1,ASTLVEAF
11,TRBV27,TRBJ1-2,ASSRGQGNGYT
14,TRBV27,TRBJ2-1,ASSLTSGGPLDEQF
12,TRBV5-1,TRBJ2-3,ASRTQTSTDTQY
14,TRBV18,TRBJ1-4,ASSSAGPATNEKLF
13,TRBV5-5,TRBJ2-7,ASSRGHLTSYEQY
9,TRBV10-2,TRBJ1-2,ASSEARGYT
11,TRBV10-2,TRBJ1-6,ASSETSNSPLH
11,TRBV10-3,TRBJ1-1,AIKAGRDSEAF
13,TRBV2,TRBJ2-3,ASSARTSVADTQY
13,TRBV4-1,TRBJ2-1,ASSGIRGNYNEQF
11,TRBV15,TRBJ2-7,ATSPDRIGEQY
11,TRBV7-9,TRBJ1-2,ASTLTNNYGYT
12,TRBV2,TRBJ1-3,ASSEEGLGNTIY
20,TRBV9,TRBJ2-1,ASSPRNPGLAGLGPIYNEQF
16,TRBV12-2,TRBJ1-4,ASRLSGQTFATNEKLF
10,TRBV5-1,TRBJ2-7,ASSFEGSEQY
9,TRBV30,TRBJ2-1,AWSSGTSCF
11,TRBV9,TRBJ2-7,ASSASMASEQY
15,TRBV15,TRBJ2-7,ATSRVPILAFAYEQY
13,TRBV10-3,TRBJ2-3,AISDSSGSTDTQY
12,TRBV28,TRBJ2-7,ASSLPRGGYEQY
14,TRBV2,TRBJ2-5,ASSEISGTYQETQY
13,TRBV5-1,TRBJ1-4,ASSLSGATNEKLF
13,TRBV30,TRBJ2-6,AWKRTGSGANVLT
12,TRBV7-8,TRBJ1-2,ASSLEQGNYGYT
12,TRBV5-4,TRBJ2-3,ASSLSSSTDTQY
13,TRBV9,TRBJ2-7,ASSVDGGSPYEQY
16,TRBV4-2,TRBJ2-7,ASSQDQLAGLIHYEQY
14,TRBV5-4,TRBJ2-3,ASSPSGSPSGDTQY
12,TRBV10-3,TRBJ1-1,AISEGSMNTEAF
14,TRBV9,TRBJ1-4,ASSARGTGVNEKLF
12,TRBV28,TRBJ1-4,ASSSTGAVKKLF
15,TRBV7-8,TRBJ2-4,ASSQFQTGAWVNIQY
10,TRBV19,TRBJ1-5,ASSIGGQPQH
11,TRBV11-2,TRBJ2-7,ASSSPRTGGRY
17,TRBV2,TRBJ2-3,ASSGLPGLAGGITDTQY
14,TRBV5-1,TRBJ2-3,ASSLELAAGGDTQY
11,TRBV28,TRBJ1-5,ASKPGNNQPQH
12,TRBV27,TRBJ2-2,ASSRRGNTGELF
13,TRBV27,TRBJ1-6,ASRPQTGWNSPLH
13,TRBV28,TRBJ2-2,ASTEGGKNTGELF
15,TRBV21-1,TRBJ2-7,ASSTPGGDRGHYEQY
13,TRBV7-9,TRBJ2-1,ASSRQWAEIHEQF
13,TRBV28,TRBJ1-4,ASSTRTGRNEKLF
14,TRBV5-1,TRBJ1-2,ASSLGQGAPTDGYT
17,TRBV28,TRBJ2-3,ASSSLAGGGVWGTDTQY